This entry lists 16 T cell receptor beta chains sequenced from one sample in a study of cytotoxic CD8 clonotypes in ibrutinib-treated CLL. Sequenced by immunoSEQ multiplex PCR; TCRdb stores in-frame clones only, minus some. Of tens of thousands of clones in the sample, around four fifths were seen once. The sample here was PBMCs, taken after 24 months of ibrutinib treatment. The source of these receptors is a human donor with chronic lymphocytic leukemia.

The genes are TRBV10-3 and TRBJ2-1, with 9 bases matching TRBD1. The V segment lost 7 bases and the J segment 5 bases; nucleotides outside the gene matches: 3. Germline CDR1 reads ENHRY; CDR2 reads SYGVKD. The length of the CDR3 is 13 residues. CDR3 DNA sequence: TGTGCCATCACTGACAGGGGGGACAATGAGCAGTTCTTC. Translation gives CAITDRGDNEQFF.

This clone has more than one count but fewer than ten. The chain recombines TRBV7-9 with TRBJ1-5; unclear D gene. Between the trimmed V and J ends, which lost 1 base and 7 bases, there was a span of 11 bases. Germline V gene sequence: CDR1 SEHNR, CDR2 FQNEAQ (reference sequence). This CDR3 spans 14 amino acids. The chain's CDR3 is CASSLGQGVQPQHF. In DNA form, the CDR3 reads TGTGCCAGCAGCTTAGGGCAAGGTGTGCAGCCCCAGCATTTT.

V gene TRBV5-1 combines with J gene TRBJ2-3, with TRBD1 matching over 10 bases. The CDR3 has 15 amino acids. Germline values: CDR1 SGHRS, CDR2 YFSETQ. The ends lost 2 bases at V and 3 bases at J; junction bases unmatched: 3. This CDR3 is CASSFRDRGTDTQYF. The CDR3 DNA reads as TGCGCCAGCAGCTTCCGGGACAGGGGAACAGATACGCAGTATTTT.

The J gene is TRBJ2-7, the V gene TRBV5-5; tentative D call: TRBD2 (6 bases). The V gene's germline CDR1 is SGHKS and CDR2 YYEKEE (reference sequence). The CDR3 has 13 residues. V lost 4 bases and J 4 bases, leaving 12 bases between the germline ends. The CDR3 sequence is CASSTVGGYEQYF. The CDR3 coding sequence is TGTGCCAGCAGCACCGTGGGGGGATACGAGCAGTACTTC.

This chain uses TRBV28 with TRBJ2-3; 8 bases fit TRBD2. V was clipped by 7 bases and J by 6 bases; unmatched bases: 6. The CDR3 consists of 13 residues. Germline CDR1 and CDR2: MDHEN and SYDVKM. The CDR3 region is CASTKLAADTQYF. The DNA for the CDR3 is TGTGCCAGCACTAAACTAGCGGCCGATACGCAGTATTTT.

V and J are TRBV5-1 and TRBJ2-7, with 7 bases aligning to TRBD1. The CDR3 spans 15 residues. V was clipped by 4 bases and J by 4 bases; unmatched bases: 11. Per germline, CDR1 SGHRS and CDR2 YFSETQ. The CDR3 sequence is CASSLETGFVYEQYF. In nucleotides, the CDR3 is TGCGCCAGCAGCCTGGAGACAGGGTTCGTTTACGAGCAGTACTTC.

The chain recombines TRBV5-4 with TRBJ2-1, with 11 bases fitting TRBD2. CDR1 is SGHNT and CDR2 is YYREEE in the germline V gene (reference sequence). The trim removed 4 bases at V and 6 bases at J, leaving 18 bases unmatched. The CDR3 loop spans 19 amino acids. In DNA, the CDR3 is TGTGCCAGCAGCCTCTGGGATCAGGCTGAAGGACTAGCGGGCAATGAGCAGTTCTTC. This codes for CASSLWDQAEGLAGNEQFF.

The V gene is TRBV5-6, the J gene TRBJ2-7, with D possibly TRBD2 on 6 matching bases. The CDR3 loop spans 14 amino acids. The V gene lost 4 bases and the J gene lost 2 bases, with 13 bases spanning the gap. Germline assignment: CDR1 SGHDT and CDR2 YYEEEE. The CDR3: CASSMEGRPYEQYF. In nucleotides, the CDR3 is TGTGCCAGCAGCATGGAGGGTAGACCCTACGAGCAGTACTTC. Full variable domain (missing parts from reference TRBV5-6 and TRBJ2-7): DAGVTQSPTHLIKTRGQQVTLRCSPKSGHDTVSWYQQALGQGPQFIFQYYEEEERQRGNFPDRFSGHQFPNYSSELNVNALLLGDSALYLCASSMEGRPYEQYFGPGTRLTVT.

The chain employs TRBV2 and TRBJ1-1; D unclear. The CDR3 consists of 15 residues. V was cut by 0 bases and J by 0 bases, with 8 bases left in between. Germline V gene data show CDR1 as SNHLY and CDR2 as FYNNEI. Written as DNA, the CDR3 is TGTGCCAGCAGTGAAGCGGTCGGGATGAACACTGAAGCTTTCTTT. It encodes CASSEAVGMNTEAFF.

This chain's CDR3 is CASSLDSNTEAFF. The CDR3, as DNA: TGTGCCAGCAGCTTGGACAGCAACACTGAAGCTTTCTTT. The chain uses TRBV11-1 and TRBJ1-1; maybe TRBD1 (6 bases). Per germline, CDR1 SGHAT and CDR2 FQDESV (reference sequence). Trimming took off 3 bases at V and 2 bases at J, with 7 bases between the two ends. This CDR3 has 13 residues.

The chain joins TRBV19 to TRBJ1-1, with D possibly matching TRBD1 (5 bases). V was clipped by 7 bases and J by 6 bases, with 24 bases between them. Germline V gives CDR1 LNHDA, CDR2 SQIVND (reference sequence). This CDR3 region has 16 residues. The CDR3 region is CASTPPGTISGAEAFF. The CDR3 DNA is TGTGCCAGTACCCCCCCGGGGACCATTAGCGGGGCTGAAGCTTTCTTT.

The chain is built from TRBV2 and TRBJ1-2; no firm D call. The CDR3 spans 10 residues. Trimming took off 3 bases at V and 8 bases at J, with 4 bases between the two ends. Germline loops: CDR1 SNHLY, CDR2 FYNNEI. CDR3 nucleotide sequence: TGTGCCAGCAGTGAGGAGGGCTACACCTTC. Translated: CASSEEGYTF.

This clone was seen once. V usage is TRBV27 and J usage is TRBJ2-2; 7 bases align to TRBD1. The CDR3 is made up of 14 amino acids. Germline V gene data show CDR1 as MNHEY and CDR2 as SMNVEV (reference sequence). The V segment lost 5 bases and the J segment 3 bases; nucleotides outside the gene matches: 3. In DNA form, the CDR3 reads TGTGCCAGCAGTGTGGACAGGTACACCGGGGAGCTGTTTTTT. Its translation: CASSVDRYTGELFF.

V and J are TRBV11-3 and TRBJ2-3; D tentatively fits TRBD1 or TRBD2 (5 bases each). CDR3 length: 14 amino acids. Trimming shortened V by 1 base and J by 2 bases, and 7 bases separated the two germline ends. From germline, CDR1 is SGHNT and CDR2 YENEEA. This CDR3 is CASSLGGATDTQYF. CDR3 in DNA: TGTGCCAGCAGCTTAGGAGGGGCCACAGATACGCAGTATTTT.

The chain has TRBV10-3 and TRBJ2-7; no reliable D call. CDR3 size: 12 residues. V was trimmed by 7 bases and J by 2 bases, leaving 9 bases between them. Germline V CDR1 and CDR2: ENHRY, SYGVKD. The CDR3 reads CAITRPPYEQYF. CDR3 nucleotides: TGTGCCATCACCCGACCCCCCTACGAGCAGTACTTC.

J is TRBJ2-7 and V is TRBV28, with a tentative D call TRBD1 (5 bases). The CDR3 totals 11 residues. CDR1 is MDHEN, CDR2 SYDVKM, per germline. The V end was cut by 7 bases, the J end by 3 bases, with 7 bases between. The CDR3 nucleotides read TGTGCCAGCACAGGGCTCTACGAGCAGTACTTC. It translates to CASTGLYEQYF.